Following are 27 T cell receptor beta chains from one sample sequenced in a study of blood T cell repertoires in COVID-19. Method: immunoSEQ multiplex PCR; TCRdb's copy keeps in-frame clones and lacks some. This repertoire shows roughly 200,000 clones, approximately 90% found once; its top ten account for approximately 23%. Sequences were obtained from PBMCs or T cells enriched from blood (not recorded which). The source of these receptors is a middle-aged woman in a cohort exposed to, infected with or recovered from COVID-19 (not recorded which).

V is TRBV12-5 and J is TRBJ2-7, with 13 bases matching TRBD2. V lost 7 bases and J lost 1; bases outside the gene matches: 4. This CDR3 comprises 15 residues. Germline V gene data show CDR1 as LGHNT and CDR2 as FRNRAP. DNA of the CDR3: TGTGCTAGTGCCATGGGACTAGCGGGGTCCTACGAGCAGTACTTC. Its protein product is CASAMGLAGSYEQYF.

The genes are TRBV14 and TRBJ2-5; no clear D gene. The germline CDR1 and CDR2 sequences are SGHDN and FVKESK. This CDR3 comprises 12 residues. Trimming pared 2 bases from V and 9 bases from J, leaving 10 bases between. CDR3 sequence: CASSQQSAAQYF. DNA for the CDR3: TGTGCCAGCAGCCAACAGTCGGCGGCCCAGTACTTC.

The rearrangement links TRBV27 to TRBJ1-1; no reliable D call. The germline gives CDR1 MNHEY, CDR2 SMNVEV (reference sequence). Trimming cost V 1 base and J 1 base, with 10 bases left between them. The CDR3 has 15 residues. The CDR3 sequence is CASSLYSGRNTEAFF. CDR3 nucleotide sequence: TGTGCCAGCAGTTTATATTCGGGGAGGAACACTGAAGCTTTCTTT.

The rearrangement uses TRBV24-1 and TRBJ1-6; 10 bases fit TRBD1. The CDR3 spans 14 residues. In germline, CDR1 is KGHDR, CDR2 SFDVKD. V lost 3 bases, J lost 8 bases, and 0 bases stayed unmatched. CDR3 residues: CATSDGTGDSPLHF. CDR3 nucleotides: TGTGCCACCAGTGATGGGACAGGGGATTCACCCCTCCACTTT.

CDR3 sequence: CASSTDSWNNSPLHF. In DNA, the CDR3 is TGCGCCAGCAGTACGGACAGCTGGAATAATTCACCCCTCCACTTT. The chain uses TRBV10-2 and TRBJ1-6; a weak D match, TRBD1 (6 bases). The CDR3 is 15 residues long. V lost 5 bases, J lost 5 bases, and 13 bases lay in between. Looked up from germline, CDR1 is WSHSY and CDR2 is SAAADI.

The chain recombines TRBV4-3 with TRBJ1-6; D is unclear. The CDR3 runs 17 residues. The V end lost 0 bases, the J end lost 0 bases, and 9 bases lay between the germline ends. Germline CDR1 and CDR2: LGHNA and YSLEER. CDR3 loop: CASSQEARSSYNSPLHF. As DNA, the CDR3 is TGCGCCAGCAGCCAAGAGGCGAGGAGCTCCTATAATTCACCCCTCCACTTT.

The gene calls are TRBV27 and TRBJ2-7, with TRBD2 matching 7 bases. Germline V lookup: CDR1 MNHEY, CDR2 SMNVEV (reference sequence). V lost 4 bases, J lost 7 bases, and 1 base stayed unmatched. CDR3 length: 11 amino acids. CDR3 nucleotide sequence: TGTGCCAGCAGTTGGGGGGGGGAGCAGTACTTC. It codes for CASSWGGEQYF.

The chain combines TRBV7-6 with TRBJ1-1, with D maybe TRBD1 (5 bases). The germline V and J ends were trimmed by 5 bases and 0 bases, with 16 bases remaining between them. The CDR3 covers 16 residues. Per germline, CDR1 SGHVS and CDR2 FNYEAQ. The CDR3 is CASSPLAADMNTEAFF. Written as DNA, the CDR3 is TGTGCCAGCAGCCCACTTGCGGCGGACATGAACACTGAAGCTTTCTTT.

This chain connects TRBV19 to TRBJ1-4, with D unclear. The V gene lost 3 bases and the J gene lost 0 bases, with 5 bases spanning the gap. CDR3 size: 14 residues. Germline CDR1 LNHDA, CDR2 SQIVND (reference sequence). The CDR3 sequence: CASSIQATNEKLFF. The DNA for the CDR3 is TGTGCCAGTAGTATCCAGGCAACTAATGAAAAACTGTTTTTT.

The chain carries TRBV28 and TRBJ1-5; no clear D. This CDR3 contains 14 residues. V was pared by 3 bases and J by 3 bases, with 9 bases between. Per the germline V gene, CDR1 is MDHEN and CDR2 is SYDVKM. The CDR3 nucleotides read TGTGCCAGCAGTTTTCGTCTCTCCAATCAGCCCCAGCATTTT. This sequence encodes CASSFRLSNQPQHF.

The chain uses TRBV2 and TRBJ1-2; 8 nucleotides line up with TRBD1. CDR1 and CDR2 (germline): SNHLY, FYNNEI. V gave up 6 bases and J gave up 2 bases; unmatched junction bases: 5. The CDR3 loop spans 14 amino acids. The DNA of the CDR3 is TGTGCCAGCAGGGACAGGGCTCCCAACTATGGCTACACCTTC. Translating it yields CASRDRAPNYGYTF.

The chain joins TRBV27 to TRBJ2-1; maybe TRBD2 (6 bases). The length of the CDR3 is 15 residues. Deletions cut 6 bases from V and 3 bases from J, with 15 bases between. Per germline, CDR1 MNHEY and CDR2 SMNVEV (reference sequence). The CDR3 reads CASRISAGFYNEQFF. In nucleotides, the CDR3 is TGTGCCAGCAGGATTTCGGCGGGGTTCTACAATGAGCAGTTCTTC.

J is TRBJ1-2 and V is TRBV19; possible D gene TRBD1, 5 bases. CDR1 LNHDA and CDR2 SQIVND come from the germline V gene (reference sequence). The CDR3 runs 14 residues. V gave up 5 bases and J gave up 6 bases, with 16 bases separating them. CDR3 in amino acids: CASSFQGFVDGYTF. The CDR3 DNA reads TGTGCCAGTAGTTTCCAGGGTTTCGTGGATGGCTACACCTTC.

The rearrangement joins TRBV7-9 to TRBJ1-2, with D tentatively TRBD1 (5 bases). CDR1 SEHNR and CDR2 FQNEAQ come from the germline V gene (reference sequence). The CDR3 consists of 17 residues. V lost 2 bases and J 6 bases, leaving 22 bases between the germline ends. The CDR3 nucleotides are TGTGCCAGCAGCTTATCCGAATATTGGGGGGAGAGTAATGGCTACACCTTC. Protein sequence: CASSLSEYWGESNGYTF.

This chain links TRBV4-2 with TRBJ1-4; possible D gene TRBD1, 6 bases. Per germline, CDR1 LGHNA and CDR2 YNFKEQ. With 2 bases removed from V and 5 bases from J, the gap between germline ends came to 12 bases. This CDR3 has 15 residues. This CDR3 is CASSQLRQENEKLFF. CDR3 coding DNA: TGTGCCAGCAGCCAACTCCGACAGGAAAATGAAAAACTGTTTTTT.

CDR3 nucleotides: TGTGCCAGCAGCTTAGTATCGAGCTCCTACGAGCAGTACTTC. Amino acids: CASSLVSSSYEQYF. V is TRBV7-2 and J is TRBJ2-7; D unclear. Deletions cut 1 base from V and 0 bases from J, with 7 bases between. This CDR3 has 14 residues. Germline CDR1 is SGHTA and CDR2 is FQGNSA.

CDR3 sequence reads: CASGLVNGAEAFF. The CDR3 DNA follows: TGTGCTAGTGGTTTGGTAAATGGGGCAGAAGCTTTCTTT. This rearrangement joins TRBV12-5 to TRBJ1-1, with D perhaps TRBD1 (5 bases). The CDR3 loop spans 13 amino acids. Germline V CDR1 and CDR2: LGHNT, FRNRAP. V was shortened by 0 bases and J by 8 bases, with 10 bases between the two germline ends.

V gene TRBV2 combines with J gene TRBJ2-7; D call uncertain. The CDR3 loop spans 10 amino acids. CDR1 is SNHLY, CDR2 FYNNEI, per germline. With 8 bases removed from V and 1 base from J, the gap between germline ends came to 3 bases. The CDR3 loop reads CASRSYEQYF. The CDR3 coding sequence is TGTGCCAGCCGTTCCTACGAGCAGTACTTC.

V usage is TRBV3-1 (or the pseudogene TRBV3-2) and J usage is TRBJ2-1; 14 bases map to TRBD2. CDR1 is LGHDT and CDR2 is YNNKEL in the germline V gene (reference sequence). This CDR3 comprises 22 residues. Trimming took 2 bases from V and 1 from J; bases not matched to a gene: 16. The CDR3 sequence: CASSQKSLKGLAGAKSYNEQFF. The DNA for the CDR3 is TGTGCCAGCAGCCAAAAAAGCCTAAAGGGACTAGCGGGAGCCAAGTCCTACAATGAGCAGTTCTTC.

This clone was detected a few times. This chain uses TRBV5-8 with TRBJ1-6; TRBD1 agrees at 8 bases. The CDR3 is 15 residues long. Losses at the gene ends were 2 bases for V and 10 bases for J; bases not matched to a gene: 8. Germline assignment: CDR1 SGHTS and CDR2 YDEGEE. The CDR3 region is CASSFTGGRSSPLHF. The CDR3 DNA reads as TGTGCCAGCAGCTTTACAGGGGGTAGATCGTCACCCCTCCACTTT.

The chain has TRBV14 and TRBJ1-2; D unclear. The V end was cut by 0 bases, the J end by 8 bases, with 10 bases between. Per the germline V gene, CDR1 is SGHDN and CDR2 is FVKESK. The CDR3 extends over 13 amino acids. Written as DNA, the CDR3 is TGTGCCAGCAGCCAAGATTCCCGAGGCGGCTACACCTTC. Its translation is CASSQDSRGGYTF.

The V call is TRBV24-1, the J call TRBJ1-5; the match to TRBD1 covers 11 bases. Germline V CDR1 and CDR2: KGHDR, SFDVKD. The trim removed 4 bases at V and 3 bases at J, leaving 7 bases unmatched. This CDR3 comprises 17 residues. The CDR3: CATSDGQGAFDNQPQHF. The DNA of the CDR3 is TGTGCCACCAGTGACGGACAGGGGGCGTTTGACAATCAGCCCCAGCATTTT.

The chain links TRBV4-1 to TRBJ1-6, with TRBD1 identical over 7 bases. The CDR3 sequence is 15 residues long. Germline loops: CDR1 MGHRA, CDR2 YSYEKL. V lost 6 bases and J lost 8; bases outside the gene matches: 10. The CDR3 DNA follows: TGCGCCAGCAGTAAAACAGGGGTGAGTCATTCACCCCTCCACTTT. Translated, it gives CASSKTGVSHSPLHF.

The J gene is TRBJ2-2, the V gene TRBV6-2 or TRBV6-3, with D possibly being TRBD2 (5 bases). The CDR3 length is 13 residues. CDR1 is MNHEY, CDR2 SVGEGT, per germline. The ends were cut back, 6 bases at V and 6 bases at J, with 11 bases in the middle. This CDR3 is CASSPLRAGELFF. The CDR3 DNA is TGTGCCAGCAGCCCCCTGAGGGCCGGGGAGCTGTTTTTT.

The J gene is TRBJ2-3, the V gene TRBV5-1, with 7 bases that match TRBD1. V shed 3 bases, J shed 4 bases, and the junction held 14 bases outside the gene matches. Germline CDR1 is SGHRS and CDR2 is YFSETQ. The length of the CDR3 is 17 residues. The CDR3 sequence: CASSYPAEGQRSDTQYF. The CDR3 bases are TGCGCCAGCAGCTACCCGGCCGAGGGACAGAGGTCAGATACGCAGTATTTT.

Concerning this clone itself: Other DNA sequences of this sample code for an identical CDR3. The V gene is TRBV27, the J gene TRBJ2-7; tentative D call: TRBD1 (6 bases). CDR1 is MNHEY and CDR2 is SMNVEV in the germline V gene (reference sequence). The CDR3 is 15 amino acids. The V and J ends lost 0 bases and 1 base respectively, with 10 bases between them. Here the CDR3 reads CASSLSRGPSYEQYF. In DNA form, the CDR3 reads TGTGCCAGCAGTTTATCCAGGGGTCCATCCTACGAGCAGTACTTC.

The chain links TRBV5-1 to TRBJ2-1; possible D gene TRBD1, 6 bases. Germline assignment: CDR1 SGHRS and CDR2 YFSETQ. Trimming removed 3 bases at V and 8 bases at J, with 12 bases between. The CDR3 sequence is 13 residues long. In nucleotides, the CDR3 is TGCGCCAGCAGCTGGTTACAGGGAGATGAGCAGTTCTTC. Residues: CASSWLQGDEQFF. The whole variable domain, remainder taken from reference TRBV5-1 and TRBJ2-1, is KAGVTQTPRYLIKTRGQQVTLSCSPISGHRSVSWYQQTPGQGLQFLFEYFSETQRNKGNFPGRFSGRQFSNSRSEMNVSTLELGDSALYLCASSWLQGDEQFFGPGTRLTVL.